The 31 T cell receptor beta chains below all came from one sample that was sequenced in a study of CD8 T cells in Susac syndrome. RNA totalling roughly 0.5 to 1 ug underwent reverse transcription with random hexamers. TCRdb redid the calling of the immunoSEQ multiplex PCR reads with MiXCR, one entry per CDR3 protein. The repertoire includes about 130,000 distinct CDR3 sequences, around nine tenths of them detected once, and about 0.23% sits in the top ten. Material for sequencing was CD8+ T cells from PBMCs. Source of these receptors: a human donor with multiple sclerosis.

This clonotype was detected only once. J is TRBJ2-6 and V is TRBV7-9, with a weak D call TRBD2 (5 bases). CDR1 is SEHNR, CDR2 FQNEAQ, per germline (reference sequence). This CDR3 is 16 amino acids long. V was pared by 8 bases and J by 4 bases, with 18 bases between. The CDR3 nucleotides read TGTGCCAGCCGAAAAACCCCGTCGGGGGGGGCCAACGTCCTGACTTTC. It translates to CASRKTPSGGANVLTF. The entire variable domain, with the rest obtained from reference TRBV7-9 and TRBJ2-6, is as follows: DTGVSQNPRHKITKRGQNVTFRCDPISEHNRLYWYRQTLGQGPEFLTYFQNEAQLEKSRLLSDRFSAERPKGSFSTLEIQRTEQGDSAMYLCASRKTPSGGANVLTFGAGSRLTVL.

The chain combines TRBV7-9 with TRBJ1-2; D remains ambiguous. Trimming stripped 0 bases from V and 0 bases from J, with 11 bases between. This CDR3 is 16 amino acids long. Germline assignment: CDR1 SEHNR and CDR2 FQNEAQ (reference sequence). DNA of the CDR3: TGTGCCAGCAGCTTAGCGCGGGCAGAAGCTAACTATGGCTACACCTTC. This sequence encodes CASSLARAEANYGYTF. The full variable domain, with the rest looked up from reference TRBV7-9 and TRBJ1-2, is DTGVSQNPRHKITKRGQNVTFRCDPISEHNRLYWYRQTLGQGPEFLTYFQNEAQLEKSRLLSDRFSAERPKGSFSTLEIQRTEQGDSAMYLCASSLARAEANYGYTFGSGTRLTVV.

The V call is TRBV20-1, the J call TRBJ2-7; 9 positions match TRBD2. J gave up 3 bases and V 6 bases, and 9 bases lay outside the gene matches. Germline V gene sequence: CDR1 DFQATT, CDR2 SNEGSKA (reference sequence). This CDR3 spans 14 amino acids. CDR3 sequence (DNA): TGCAGTGCCGAAAAGCGGGAGGCCCTCTACGAGCAGTACTTC. As protein: CSAEKREALYEQYF.

This rearrangement joins TRBV6-4 to TRBJ1-2; 8 bases align to TRBD1. Germline CDR1 reads MRHNA; CDR2 reads SNTAGT. The CDR3 length is 15 residues. The V gene end was trimmed by 6 bases and the J gene end by 2 bases; junction bases not matched to a gene: 8. The CDR3 DNA reads TGTGCCAGCAGATTAAGGGCAGGGGGCAACTATGGCTACACCTTC. This translates into CASRLRAGGNYGYTF.

The rearrangement joins TRBV30 to TRBJ1-5; tentatively, D is TRBD1 (5 bases). Germline CDR1 and CDR2: GTSNPN and SVGIG (reference sequence). The CDR3 is 15 residues long. V was shortened by 0 bases and J by 5 bases, with 14 bases between the two germline ends. The CDR3 DNA follows: TGTGCCTGGAGTGTAAGGGGTGCTGGGTATCAGCCCCAGCATTTT. The encoded protein is CAWSVRGAGYQPQHF.

V gene TRBV3-1 combines with J gene TRBJ2-7; 12 bases fit TRBD2. This CDR3 comprises 15 residues. The J segment lost 6 bases and the V segment lost 4 bases, leaving 7 bases of the junction unmatched. Germline V lookup: CDR1 LGHDT, CDR2 YNNKEL (reference sequence). DNA for the CDR3: TGTGCCAGCAGCCCCGGAGGACTAGCGGGATTCGAGCAGTACTTC. It encodes CASSPGGLAGFEQYF.

The V gene is TRBV11-2, the J gene TRBJ2-7; D is tentatively TRBD1 or TRBD2 (5 bases each). The CDR3 runs to 15 residues. CDR1 and CDR2 from the germline V gene are SGHAT and FQNNGV. Trimming left V 5 bases short and J 2 bases short, with 16 bases between. CDR3 region: CASSPYRDGAYEQYF. The CDR3 region has the DNA TGTGCCAGCAGCCCCTACCGGGACGGAGCCTACGAGCAGTACTTC.

This chain uses TRBV4-1 with TRBJ1-1, with D possibly matching TRBD1 (6 bases). Germline V gene data show CDR1 as MGHRA and CDR2 as YSYEKL. Trimming removed 8 bases from V and 4 bases from J, with 20 bases in between. CDR3 length: 15 amino acids. DNA for the CDR3: TGCGCCAGCGGGGGGTTGAACAGGGTTCGCACTGAAGCTTTCTTT. Residues: CASGGLNRVRTEAFF.

J is TRBJ2-1 and V is TRBV24-1; 16 bases align to TRBD2. V lost 2 bases and J lost 8; bases outside the gene matches: 14. Germline V CDR1 and CDR2: KGHDR, SFDVKD. This CDR3 contains 20 residues. This CDR3 reads CATSDSPTGLAGGPWDEQFF. The CDR3 DNA reads as TGTGCCACCAGTGATTCGCCGACGGGACTAGCGGGAGGGCCCTGGGATGAGCAGTTCTTC.

This chain links TRBV4-2 with TRBJ1-3; D is perhaps TRBD1 (6 bases). V was clipped by 4 bases and J by 3 bases, with 16 bases between them. CDR3 length equals 16 residues. CDR1 is LGHNA, CDR2 YNFKEQ, per germline. In nucleotides, the CDR3 is TGTGCCAGCAGCCTCGAAGCGGGGGCTGATGGAAACACCATATATTTT. It encodes CASSLEAGADGNTIYF.

The chain couples TRBV2 to TRBJ2-7, with 10 bases fitting TRBD1. V shed 5 bases, J shed 5 bases, and the junction held 6 bases outside the gene matches. Per the germline V gene, CDR1 is SNHLY and CDR2 is FYNNEI. This CDR3 spans 14 amino acids. The chain's CDR3 is CASSLGQGQNEQYF. CDR3 nucleotides: TGTGCCAGCAGTCTGGGACAGGGGCAAAACGAGCAGTACTTC.

This chain joins TRBV7-9 and TRBJ2-1; 7 nucleotides match TRBD2. The V segment lost 2 bases and the J segment 1 base; nucleotides outside the gene matches: 11. The germline gives CDR1 SEHNR, CDR2 FQNEAQ (reference sequence). The CDR3 covers 18 residues. CDR3 residues: CASSLSFGEGSSYNEQFF. CDR3 bases: TGTGCCAGCAGCTTAAGCTTCGGGGAGGGGAGTTCCTACAATGAGCAGTTCTTC.

The chain employs TRBV6-5 and TRBJ2-2; D call uncertain. The V gene's germline CDR1 is MNHEY and CDR2 SVGAGI. The V gene lost 0 bases and the J gene lost 4 bases, with 0 bases spanning the gap. The CDR3 is 12 residues long. CDR3 sequence reads: CASSYSTGELFF. In DNA form, the CDR3 reads TGTGCCAGCAGTTACTCCACCGGGGAGCTGTTTTTT.

The chain uses TRBV3-1 and TRBJ1-2, with 7 bases fitting TRBD1. The ends lost 0 bases at V and 6 bases at J; junction bases unmatched: 7. CDR1 and CDR2 (germline): LGHDT, YNNKEL (reference sequence). This CDR3 has 15 amino acids. The CDR3 DNA is TGTGCCAGCAGCCAAGAAGTACAGGGGTACCATGGCTACACCTTC. It specifies CASSQEVQGYHGYTF.

The V call is TRBV4-3, the J call TRBJ1-4; 8 positions agree with TRBD1. The V and J ends lost 0 bases and 3 bases, in that order; junction bases with no gene match: 3. The CDR3 length is 16 residues. The V gene's germline CDR1 is LGHNA and CDR2 YSLEER. CDR3 sequence (DNA): TGCGCCAGCAGCCAAGACCAGACAGGGGCTAATGAAAAACTGTTTTTT. It yields the protein CASSQDQTGANEKLFF.

The V call is TRBV30, the J call TRBJ1-1; no clear D. V was cut by 0 bases and J by 11 bases, with 10 bases left in between. Germline loops: CDR1 GTSNPN, CDR2 SVGIG (reference sequence). This CDR3 spans 11 amino acids. CDR3 bases: TGTGCCTGGAGTGTTCTCTCAGAGGCTTTCTTT. Translated, it gives CAWSVLSEAFF.

This chain links TRBV3-1 with TRBJ2-7; maybe TRBD2 (6 bases). V lost 4 bases, J lost 0 bases, and 10 bases lay in between. There are 14 residues in the CDR3. Germline CDR1 is LGHDT and CDR2 is YNNKEL (reference sequence). Here the CDR3 DNA reads TGTGCCAGCAGCCCTACGGACTACTCCTACGAGCAGTACTTC. It yields the protein CASSPTDYSYEQYF.

The chain is built from TRBV6-5 and TRBJ2-1, with D unclear. Trimming removed 6 bases at V and 0 bases at J, with 9 bases between. The length of the CDR3 is 14 residues. Germline V lookup: CDR1 MNHEY, CDR2 SVGAGI. CDR3 DNA sequence: TGTGCCAGCAGCATTATGAGCTCCTACAATGAGCAGTTCTTC. It encodes CASSIMSSYNEQFF.

The chain uses TRBV12-3 or TRBV12-4 and TRBJ1-1; maybe TRBD1 (6 bases). Deletions cut 6 bases from V and 5 bases from J, with 16 bases between. There are 14 residues in the CDR3. CDR3 sequence (DNA): TGTGCCAGCAGACCGAACAGGGTGGGGACTGAAGCTTTCTTT. Translated, it gives CASRPNRVGTEAFF.

The chain combines TRBV3-1 with TRBJ2-4; TRBD2 matches at 11 bases. The trim removed 4 bases at V and 4 bases at J, leaving 6 bases unmatched. CDR3 size: 16 residues. Germline CDR1 reads LGHDT; CDR2 reads YNNKEL (reference sequence). The chain's CDR3 is CASSRTSGRAKNIQYF. CDR3 in DNA: TGTGCCAGCAGCCGAACTAGCGGGAGAGCAAAAAACATTCAGTACTTC.

V gene TRBV7-3 combines with J gene TRBJ2-3; 9 bases are a match to TRBD1. V trimming: 4 bases; J trimming: 5 bases; junction bases outside the gene matches: 7. Germline CDR1 reads SGHTA; CDR2 reads FQGTGA. The CDR3 spans 15 residues. In DNA, the CDR3 is TGTGCCAGCAGCTCGACAGGGGGGACCCGAGATACGCAGTATTTT. As protein: CASSSTGGTRDTQYF.

With respect to this clonotype: The conserved closing phenylalanine or tryptophan is absent in this CDR3, likely reflecting a read error. V is TRBV5-6 and J is TRBJ2-7; D unclear. The length of the CDR3 is 14 residues. V lost 0 bases to trimming and J lost 4 bases, with 11 bases between them. Germline V gene lookup returns CDR1 SGHDT and CDR2 YYEEEE. CDR3 loop: CASSLAFEQYEQYL. In DNA form, the CDR3 reads TGTGCCAGCAGCTTGGCCTTTGAGCAGTACGAGCAGTACTTG.

V gene TRBV12-3 or TRBV12-4 combines with J gene TRBJ2-5; 7 bases are a match to TRBD2. V trimming: 4 bases; J trimming: 1 base; junction bases outside the gene matches: 6. This CDR3 has 15 residues. The CDR3 sequence: CASSSLAGLQETQYF. The CDR3 DNA follows: TGTGCCAGCAGTTCCTTAGCGGGTCTCCAAGAGACCCAGTACTTC.

The rearrangement links TRBV19 to TRBJ2-7; the D is unclear. CDR3 size: 13 residues. Germline values: CDR1 LNHDA, CDR2 SQIVND (reference sequence). Deletions cut 3 bases from V and 2 bases from J, with 8 bases between. The CDR3 protein is CASSISGAYEQYF. Written as DNA, the CDR3 is TGTGCCAGTAGTATTAGTGGGGCCTACGAGCAGTACTTC.

The chain combines TRBV4-1 with TRBJ2-7, with D maybe TRBD2 (6 bases). The germline V gene has CDR1 MGHRA and CDR2 YSYEKL. V gave up 2 bases and J gave up 0 bases, with 20 bases separating them. The CDR3 consists of 18 residues. CDR3 DNA sequence: TGCGCCAGCAGCCAATTCCATAGCGTCGGGAGTGTCTCCTACGAGCAGTACTTC. Its protein product is CASSQFHSVGSVSYEQYF.

The rearrangement joins TRBV28 to TRBJ2-7; tentatively, D is TRBD2 (6 bases). The germline CDR1 and CDR2 sequences are MDHEN and SYDVKM. The CDR3 consists of 12 residues. The V end was cut by 8 bases, the J end by 6 bases, with 14 bases between. The CDR3 DNA reads TGTGCCAGCGTTTTAGGAGGGCTCGAGCAGTACTTC. Its translation is CASVLGGLEQYF.

The chain has TRBV6-2 or TRBV6-3 and TRBJ2-1, with D unclear. The ends were cut back, 0 bases at V and 8 bases at J, with 2 bases in the middle. CDR3 length equals 11 residues. Germline V gene data show CDR1 as MNHEY and CDR2 as SVGEGT. CDR3 protein: CASSYSDEQFF. The DNA of the CDR3 is TGTGCCAGCAGTTACTCCGATGAGCAGTTCTTC.

The V gene is TRBV5-1, the J gene TRBJ2-7; no firm D call. The CDR3 sequence is 13 residues long. With 5 bases removed from V and 3 bases from J, the gap between germline ends came to 12 bases. Per the germline V gene, CDR1 is SGHRS and CDR2 is YFSETQ. CDR3 sequence: CASRIADYYEQYF. The CDR3 DNA reads as TGCGCCAGCAGAATCGCAGATTACTACGAGCAGTACTTC.

This clonotype was seen once. The chain employs TRBV7-2 and TRBJ2-7; D gene ambiguous. The CDR3 spans 14 residues. Looked up from germline, CDR1 is SGHTA and CDR2 is FQGNSA. Trimming removed 7 bases from V and 2 bases from J, with 15 bases in between. The CDR3 reads CASKEVTGAYEQYF. CDR3 nucleotides: TGTGCCAGCAAAGAGGTGACTGGAGCCTACGAGCAGTACTTC.

The rearrangement links TRBV2 to TRBJ1-2, with D unresolved. V lost 2 bases and J lost 6, with 19 bases in between. From germline, CDR1 is SNHLY and CDR2 FYNNEI. This CDR3 has 16 amino acids. The CDR3 sequence is CASSESGRSASNGYTF. For the CDR3, the DNA is TGTGCCAGCAGTGAAAGTGGCAGGTCGGCTTCGAATGGCTACACCTTC.

The chain is built from TRBV5-1 and TRBJ2-7; 8 positions match TRBD2. The CDR3 is 16 amino acids. The ends lost 0 bases at V and 5 bases at J; junction bases unmatched: 10. CDR1 and CDR2 from the germline V gene are SGHRS and YFSETQ. This CDR3 is CASSLERSGGVNEQYF. CDR3 DNA sequence: TGCGCCAGCAGCTTGGAAAGGTCGGGAGGGGTTAACGAGCAGTACTTC.